Listed here are 10 T cell receptor beta chains from one sample, sequenced in a study of breast tumors, draining lymph nodes, adjacent tissues. TCRdb recomputed calls from the multiplex PCR reads with MiXCR, one row per CDR3 protein. The repertoire holds approximately 170,000 distinct CDR3 sequences, 30% to 35% seen once, with 4% to 5.5% in the top ten. Axillary draining lymph nodes of breast cancer patients supplied the node samples. Sequencing was carried out using axillary lymph node tissue. These receptors were taken from a female donor with breast cancer. Some clones in this sample may be carry-over from other donors' samples.

A remark on this clonotype: This may come from a read error, since a much larger clone is one base off. The gene calls are TRBV6-5 and TRBJ2-7; 14 bases map to TRBD2. The germline CDR1 and CDR2 sequences are MNHEY and SVGAGI. The CDR3 totals 18 residues. The CDR3 DNA reads as TGTGCCAGCAGTCACTCAGGGACTAGCGGGAGACCCCCCCTCGAGCAGTACTTC. As protein: CASSHSGTSGRPPLEQYF.

The chain's CDR3 is CASSLRRDSEAFF. CDR3 in DNA: TGTGCCAGCAGCCTCAGACGGGACAGCGAAGCTTTCTTT. The chain has TRBV7-3 and TRBJ1-1; 7 positions match TRBD1. J lost 8 bases, V lost 5 bases, and 8 bases had no gene match. Germline V gene sequence: CDR1 SGHTA, CDR2 FQGTGA. CDR3 length: 13 amino acids. The full variable domain, with the rest looked up from reference TRBV7-3 and TRBJ1-1, is GAGVSQTPSNKVTEKGKYVELRCDPISGHTALYWYRQSLGQGPEFLIYFQGTGAADDSGLPNDRFFAVRPEGSVSTLKIQRTERGDSAVYLCASSLRRDSEAFFGQGTRLTVV.

This clonotype was picked up many times. The chain carries TRBV19 and TRBJ2-5, with 9 nucleotides matching TRBD2. J gave up 0 bases and V 3 bases, and 2 bases lay outside the gene matches. Per germline, CDR1 LNHDA and CDR2 SQIVND (reference sequence). CDR3 length equals 15 residues. The CDR3 sequence is CASSMSGRYQETQYF. Here the CDR3 DNA reads TGTGCCAGTAGTATGAGCGGGAGGTACCAAGAGACCCAGTACTTC.

The rearrangement joins TRBV10-1 to TRBJ2-5; the match to TRBD2 covers 13 bases. The trim removed 8 bases at V and 4 bases at J, leaving 4 bases unmatched. The CDR3 is made up of 14 amino acids. Germline CDR1 WNHNN, CDR2 SYGVQD (reference sequence). The CDR3 DNA reads as TGCGCCAGCGCCGGGACTAGCGGGACAGAGACCCAGTACTTC. This sequence encodes CASAGTSGTETQYF.

As for this clonotype: The DNA is omitted, as the CDR3 cannot be located on it reliably, and the CDR3 follows TCRdb's listing. The V gene is TRBV7-6, the J gene TRBJ1-2. Germline CDR1 reads SGHVS; CDR2 reads FNYEAQ. The CDR3 comprises 19 residues, both ends counted. The CDR3 reads CASSFGVNNEQFFGSGYTF.

The gene calls are TRBV20-1 and TRBJ1-4, with D tentatively TRBD1 (5 bases). Germline lookup yields CDR1 DFQATT and CDR2 SNEGSKA (reference sequence). The CDR3 has 12 amino acids. The CDR3: CSVPRAGEKLFF. CDR3 nucleotides: TGCAGCGTACCCAGGGCGGGAGAAAAACTGTTTTTT.

Details on this clonotype: One junction end disagrees with the germline gene, perhaps due to a read error. This chain uses TRBV12-3 or TRBV12-4 with TRBJ1-1; D gene ambiguous. This CDR3 region has 13 residues. CDR3 sequence (DNA): TGTGCCAGCAGTTTAATGAAGAGGCACAAAGCGTTCTTT. The encoded protein is CASSLMKRHKAFF.

This clonotype was recorded many times. V is TRBV9 and J is TRBJ2-3; 8 positions match TRBD2. The germline gives CDR1 SGDLS, CDR2 YYNGEE. The length of the CDR3 is 16 residues. The J segment lost 6 bases and the V segment lost 4 bases, leaving 13 bases of the junction unmatched. CDR3 protein: CASSPWERGPADTQYF. CDR3 in DNA: TGTGCCAGCAGCCCCTGGGAGCGGGGGCCCGCGGATACGCAGTATTTT. Complete variable domain (other parts from reference TRBV9 and TRBJ2-3): DSGVTQTPKHLITATGQRVTLRCSPRSGDLSVYWYQQSLDQGLQFLIQYYNGEERAKGNILERFSAQQFPDLHSELNLSSLELGDSALYFCASSPWERGPADTQYFGPGTRLTVL.

At least ten counts were recorded for this clonotype. V is TRBV7-3 and J is TRBJ2-3; D unclear. V was shortened by 5 bases and J by 2 bases, with 11 bases between the two germline ends. In germline, CDR1 is SGHTA, CDR2 FQGTGA. The CDR3 sequence is 14 residues long. As DNA, the CDR3 is TGTGCCAGCAGCCCGGCTCTAGACACAGATACGCAGTATTTT. Encoded protein: CASSPALDTDTQYF. The full variable domain, rest sourced from reference TRBV7-3 and TRBJ2-3, is GAGVSQTPSNKVTEKGKYVELRCDPISGHTALYWYRQSLGQGPEFLIYFQGTGAADDSGLPNDRFFAVRPEGSVSTLKIQRTERGDSAVYLCASSPALDTDTQYFGPGTRLTVL.

This clonotype was detected a few times. The chain combines TRBV27 with TRBJ1-2; a possible D gene is TRBD1 (5 bases). Trimming cost V 5 bases and J 6 bases, with 19 bases left between them. The germline gives CDR1 MNHEY, CDR2 SMNVEV (reference sequence). The CDR3 sequence is 15 residues long. DNA of the CDR3: TGTGCCAGCAGTGGCTGGGGCCGCCCGGACGATGGCTACACCTTC. Protein: CASSGWGRPDDGYTF.